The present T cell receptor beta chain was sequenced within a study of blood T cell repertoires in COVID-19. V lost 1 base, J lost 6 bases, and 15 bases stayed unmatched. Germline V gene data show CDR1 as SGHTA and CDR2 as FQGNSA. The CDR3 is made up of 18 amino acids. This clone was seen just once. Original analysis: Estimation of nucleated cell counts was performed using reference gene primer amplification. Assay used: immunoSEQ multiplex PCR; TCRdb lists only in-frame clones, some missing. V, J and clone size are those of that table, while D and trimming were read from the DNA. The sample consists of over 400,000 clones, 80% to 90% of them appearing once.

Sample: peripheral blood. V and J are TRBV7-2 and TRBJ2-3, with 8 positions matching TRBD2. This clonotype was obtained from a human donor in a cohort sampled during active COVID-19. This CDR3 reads CASSLVASGFPSSDTQYF. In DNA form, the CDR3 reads TGTGCCAGCAGCTTAGTCGCTAGCGGGTTCCCTTCTTCCGATACGCAGTATTTT.